The 26 T cell receptor beta chains below come from one sample, sequenced in a study of low-dose radiotherapy and immunotherapy resistance in tumors. Noted time point: before trial treatment. Alpha and beta chains were covered, as first-strand cDNA relied on TRAV- and TRBV-specific primers. With a constant-region primer and a V-primer adapter, TCRs were subjected to around 18 PCR cycles of amplification. TCRdb re-called the reads through MiXCR, storing one row per CDR3 protein. The table lists 65,000 to 90,000 distinct CDR3 sequences, 18% of them singletons, with about 5.5% in the top ten. The sample in question was PBMCs, obtained before treatment. The receptor set was obtained from a male donor with prostate cancer.

Ten or more counts support this clonotype. The chain joins TRBV6-2 or TRBV6-3 to TRBJ2-2, with TRBD2 identical over 12 bases. V lost 6 bases and J lost 6; bases outside the gene matches: 14. The CDR3 sequence is 18 residues long. Germline V gene lookup returns CDR1 MNHEY and CDR2 SVGEGT. CDR3 sequence (DNA): TGTGCCAGCAGACCGGGGGGGGCGCTAGCGGGAGGGCCCGGGGAGCTGTTTTTT. Its protein product is CASRPGGALAGGPGELFF.

This clonotype was seen repeatedly, ten times or more. This chain links TRBV27 with TRBJ2-1, with 7 positions matching TRBD1. The CDR3 runs 14 residues. CDR1 and CDR2 (germline): MNHEY, SMNVEV (reference sequence). V dropped 5 bases and J dropped 7; count of bases not matched to a gene: 8. CDR3 DNA: TGTGCCAGCAGTCCGATGACAGGGTTGAATGAGCAGTTCTTC. Its translation is CASSPMTGLNEQFF.

This clonotype was counted many times. This sequence joins TRBV7-2 and TRBJ2-3; the match to TRBD2 covers 13 bases. This CDR3 is built from 18 residues. Germline V gene data show CDR1 as SGHTA and CDR2 as FQGNSA. V lost 8 bases and J lost 0; bases outside the gene matches: 11. CDR3 loop: CASRAIGLAGDSTDTQYF. The CDR3, as DNA: TGTGCCAGCCGCGCTATAGGACTAGCGGGGGATAGCACAGATACGCAGTATTTT.

The sample holds many counts of this clonotype. The chain employs TRBV7-8 and TRBJ2-1; 9 bases fit TRBD2. The CDR3 covers 16 residues. Germline V CDR1 and CDR2: SGHVS, FQNEAQ. V lost 5 bases, J lost 8 bases, and 13 bases stayed unmatched. CDR3: CASSRPGREGQDEQFF. In nucleotides, the CDR3 is TGTGCCAGCAGCCGCCCTGGGCGGGAGGGCCAGGATGAGCAGTTCTTC. Drawing the rest from reference TRBV7-8 and TRBJ2-1, the complete variable domain is GAGVSQSPRYKVAKRGQDVALRCDPISGHVSLFWYQQALGQGPEFLTYFQNEAQLDKSGLPSDRFFAERPEGSVSTLKIQRTQQEDSAVYLCASSRPGREGQDEQFFGPGTRLTVL.

Ten or more counts support this clonotype. This rearrangement joins TRBV5-1 to TRBJ2-7; the match to TRBD1 covers 10 bases. Germline V gene lookup returns CDR1 SGHRS and CDR2 YFSETQ. The CDR3 is 15 residues long. With V trimmed by 3 bases and J by 2 bases, 5 bases remained unmatched. CDR3 sequence: CASSSGQGTPYEQYF. The CDR3 region has the DNA TGCGCCAGCAGCTCGGGACAGGGGACCCCCTACGAGCAGTACTTC.

This clonotype has a single count. This probably arose from a read error, given a far larger clone one base away. The chain combines TRBV4-2 with TRBJ2-4; 7 bases are shared with TRBD1. The ends lost 2 bases at V and 13 bases at J; junction bases unmatched: 11. This CDR3 is 14 amino acids long. Germline V gene data show CDR1 as LGHNA and CDR2 as YNFKEQ. CDR3 in amino acids: CASSQRTGDNEQYF. CDR3 DNA: TGTGCCAGCAGCCAACGTACAGGGGACAATGAGCAGTACTTC.

This clonotype occurred many times. V is TRBV6-1 and J is TRBJ2-7; D is undetermined. Trimming removed 2 bases from V and 0 bases from J, with 8 bases in between. Germline V CDR1 and CDR2: MNHNS, SASEGT. This CDR3 spans 14 amino acids. The CDR3 loop is CASSESAGSYEQYF. DNA for the CDR3: TGTGCCAGCAGTGAATCAGCAGGCTCCTACGAGCAGTACTTC.

Only a few counts were recorded for this clonotype. The chain combines TRBV27 with TRBJ2-7; perhaps TRBD1 as D (5 bases). This CDR3 region has 14 residues. V was trimmed by 8 bases and J by 1 base, leaving 15 bases between them. The germline V gene has CDR1 MNHEY and CDR2 SMNVEV (reference sequence). As DNA, the CDR3 is TGTGCCAGCTGGTCCGCGACAGTTTCCTACGAGCAGTACTTC. Its translation: CASWSATVSYEQYF.

This sequence joins TRBV2 and TRBJ2-1; D possibly uses TRBD1 or TRBD2 (6 bases each). Germline CDR1 reads SNHLY; CDR2 reads FYNNEI. Trimming took off 4 bases at V and 0 bases at J, with 10 bases between the two ends. The CDR3 has 15 residues. The CDR3 sequence is CASSAGGGSYNEQFF. The CDR3 nucleotides are TGTGCCAGCAGTGCCGGAGGGGGCTCCTACAATGAGCAGTTCTTC.

This clonotype occurred many times. The V gene is TRBV6-2 or TRBV6-3, the J gene TRBJ2-1; perhaps TRBD1 as D (5 bases). The germline V gene encodes CDR1 MNHEY and CDR2 SVGEGT. The CDR3 sequence is 16 residues long. The V gene lost 5 bases and the J gene lost 6 bases, with 20 bases spanning the gap. The CDR3 coding sequence is TGTGCCAGCAGTCGGGCGGATGCGCTAGGGGTCAATGAGCAGTTCTTC. It is translated as CASSRADALGVNEQFF.

Details on this clonotype: A far more abundant clone sits one base away, making this likely a read error. V and J are TRBV6-8 and TRBJ2-7; D unclear. Looked up from germline, CDR1 is MNHGY and CDR2 is SAAAGT. V lost 0 bases, J lost 5 bases, and 8 bases lay in between. The CDR3 consists of 13 residues. This chain's CDR3 is CASSYSARHEQYF. The CDR3 DNA reads as TGTGCCAGCAGTTACTCCGCGCGTCACGAGCAGTACTTC.

This clonotype was picked up a small number of times. The rearrangement links TRBV5-1 to TRBJ2-1, with D perhaps TRBD1 (6 bases). CDR1 SGHRS and CDR2 YFSETQ come from the germline V gene. The CDR3 extends over 16 amino acids. Between the trimmed V and J ends, which lost 4 bases and 9 bases, there was a span of 23 bases. The CDR3, as DNA: TGCGCCAGCAGCCAGGACGAACAGGGACGGAACTCTGAGCAGTTCTTC. It codes for CASSQDEQGRNSEQFF.

This clonotype was picked up many times. The chain employs TRBV5-1 and TRBJ2-4; 9 bases map to TRBD2. Germline CDR1 reads SGHRS; CDR2 reads YFSETQ. V lost 4 bases to trimming and J lost 7 bases; unmatched junction nucleotides: 9. The CDR3 extends over 15 amino acids. CDR3: CASSQGTSKINIQYF. In DNA form, the CDR3 reads TGCGCCAGCAGCCAAGGGACTAGCAAGATTAACATTCAGTACTTC.

This clonotype has a count of ten or more. This chain connects TRBV6-5 to TRBJ1-4; possibly TRBD1 for D (5 bases). This CDR3 is built from 14 residues. With 5 bases removed from V and 5 bases from J, the gap between germline ends came to 12 bases. Germline V gene lookup returns CDR1 MNHEY and CDR2 SVGAGI. For the CDR3, the DNA is TGTGCCAGCAGTGCCTCCGGGGCAAATGAAAAACTGTTTTTT. It translates to CASSASGANEKLFF.

This clonotype was recorded at least ten times. This rearrangement joins TRBV28 to TRBJ2-1, with a possible D match to TRBD2 (7 bases). With 8 bases removed from V and 5 bases from J, the gap between germline ends came to 19 bases. The CDR3 spans 15 residues. Germline V lookup: CDR1 MDHEN, CDR2 SYDVKM. The CDR3 coding sequence is TGTGCCAGCGGGTCGGGGGCTAGCGGAAACAATGAGCAGTTCTTC. This translates into CASGSGASGNNEQFF.

The chain carries TRBV6-6 and TRBJ1-5, with D maybe TRBD1 (6 bases). Germline assignment: CDR1 MNHNY and CDR2 SVGAGI (reference sequence). The CDR3 covers 15 residues. Trimming took off 5 bases at V and 4 bases at J, with 15 bases between the two ends. This CDR3 is CASSPRPTGNQPQHF. The CDR3 nucleotides are TGTGCCAGCAGTCCCCGTCCTACAGGGAATCAGCCCCAGCATTTT.

Many counts were recorded for this clonotype. The rearrangement links TRBV29-1 to TRBJ2-5, with 8 positions matching TRBD2. This CDR3 has 13 residues. Germline trimming cut 6 bases from V and 5 bases from J; bases unmatched to any gene: 8. Germline V CDR1 and CDR2: SQVTM, ANQGSEA. The CDR3 coding sequence is TGCAGCGTCTTAAGCGGGAGTCCTGAGACCCAGTACTTC. Protein sequence: CSVLSGSPETQYF.

This clonotype was seen ten or more times. V gene TRBV20-1 combines with J gene TRBJ1-1; no reliable D call. The CDR3 is made up of 10 amino acids. The V and J ends lost 7 bases and 5 bases respectively, with 8 bases between them. Germline values: CDR1 DFQATT, CDR2 SNEGSKA (reference sequence). The CDR3 loop is CSVEKTEAFF. CDR3 DNA sequence: TGCAGTGTCGAGAAAACTGAAGCTTTCTTT.

The chain carries TRBV20-1 and TRBJ2-7; D could derive from TRBD1 or TRBD2 (5 bases each). This CDR3 has 12 residues. V was shortened by 2 bases and J by 6 bases, with 11 bases between the two germline ends. The germline CDR1 and CDR2 sequences are DFQATT and SNEGSKA (reference sequence). CDR3 residues: CSARNQGREQYF. DNA for the CDR3: TGCAGTGCTAGAAACCAGGGACGCGAGCAGTACTTC.

This clonotype was observed once. A far larger clone differs by one base, so this is likely a read error. CDR3 amino acids: CASRLEGLQKGNEQYF. The CDR3 DNA is TGTGCCAGCAGGCTGGAGGGGTTACAAAAGGGAAATGAGCAGTACTTC. V and J are TRBV6-2 or TRBV6-3 and TRBJ2-7; possible D gene TRBD2, 6 bases. Germline V gene sequence: CDR1 MNHEY, CDR2 SVGEGT. V was cut by 6 bases and J by 7 bases, with 25 bases left in between. The CDR3 runs 16 residues.

This clonotype was seen at least ten times. The chain is built from TRBV7-8 and TRBJ1-1, with 8 bases fitting TRBD1. Germline-derived CDR1 and CDR2 are SGHVS and FQNEAQ. V shed 4 bases and J 4 bases; nucleotides not matched to a gene: 8. The CDR3 has 15 amino acids. The CDR3 here is CASSWNRGSGTEAFF. CDR3 bases: TGTGCCAGCAGCTGGAACAGGGGGTCTGGCACTGAAGCTTTCTTT.

In its sample, this clonotype was seen many times. The V and J genes are TRBV12-3 or TRBV12-4 and TRBJ2-5, with 9 nucleotides matching TRBD2. V gave up 5 bases and J gave up 4 bases; unmatched junction bases: 11. This CDR3 has 16 amino acids. The CDR3: CASSTQARGRGETQYF. In DNA form, the CDR3 reads TGTGCCAGCAGTACTCAGGCCCGCGGGAGGGGAGAGACCCAGTACTTC.

A note on this clonotype: This likely came from a read error, as a far larger clone is one base away. This chain joins TRBV5-3 and TRBJ2-1, with D possibly being TRBD1 (8 bases). TRBV5-3 is designated an ORF whose function remains uncertain. The CDR3 runs 17 residues. The CDR3 DNA sequence: TGTGCCAGCAGCTTTGGGGGGGGACAGGTAAACTCCTACGAGCAGTTCTTC. It is translated as CASSFGGGQVNSYEQFF.

This clonotype showed up many times. The rearrangement links TRBV5-6 to TRBJ2-4; weak D call: TRBD1 (8 bases). Trimming stripped 4 bases from V and 7 bases from J, with 18 bases between. The CDR3 runs to 15 residues. The germline V gene encodes CDR1 SGHDT and CDR2 YYEEEE. The CDR3 loop reads CASSGIQGEGNIQYF. The DNA for the CDR3 is TGTGCCAGCAGCGGGATACAGGGGGAGGGGAACATTCAGTACTTC.

This clonotype was counted many times. The chain recombines TRBV19 with TRBJ1-1; D ambiguous. With 6 bases removed from V and 2 bases from J, the gap between germline ends came to 13 bases. Germline assignment: CDR1 LNHDA and CDR2 SQIVND (reference sequence). CDR3 length equals 14 residues. The DNA of the CDR3 is TGTGCCAGTAGGTTGACGGACGTAAACACTGAAGCTTTCTTT. The encoded protein is CASRLTDVNTEAFF.

The chain combines TRBV28 with TRBJ1-2; no definite D call. The CDR3 consists of 14 residues. Germline-derived CDR1 and CDR2 are MDHEN and SYDVKM. Trimming pared 8 bases from V and 0 bases from J, leaving 13 bases between. DNA for the CDR3: TGTGCCAGCGGACGCGGGATTGCTAACTATGGCTACACCTTC. Translating gives CASGRGIANYGYTF.